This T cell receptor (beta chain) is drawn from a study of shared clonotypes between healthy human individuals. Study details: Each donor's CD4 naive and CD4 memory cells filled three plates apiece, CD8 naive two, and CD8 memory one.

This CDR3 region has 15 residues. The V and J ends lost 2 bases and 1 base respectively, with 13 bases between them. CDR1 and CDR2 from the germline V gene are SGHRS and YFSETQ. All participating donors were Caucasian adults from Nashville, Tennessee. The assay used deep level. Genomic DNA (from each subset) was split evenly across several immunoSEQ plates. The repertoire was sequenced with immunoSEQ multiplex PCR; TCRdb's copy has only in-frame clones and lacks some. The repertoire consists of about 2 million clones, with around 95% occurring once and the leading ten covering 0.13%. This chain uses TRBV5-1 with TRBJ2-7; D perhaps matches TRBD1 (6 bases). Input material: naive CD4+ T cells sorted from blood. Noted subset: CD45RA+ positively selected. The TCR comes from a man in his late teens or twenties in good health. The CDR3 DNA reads TGCGCCAGCAGCTTACAGGGCCCCGTTTCCTACGAGCAGTACTTC. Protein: CASSLQGPVSYEQYF.